This is a list of T cell receptor beta chains from one sample in a study of CD4 and CD8 cells across lung adenocarcinoma regions. TCRdb fed the PCR reads into MiXCR, producing one record per CDR3 protein. This sample has more than 6,000 distinct CDR3 sequences, with around 58% found just once. Sequencing input: CD4+ T cells from the center of a lung tumor. Source of these receptors: a female donor with lung adenocarcinoma. The CD4 and CD8 labels of this study may be unreliable. Both conserved end residues are part of each CDR3. The D gene is left open where the match is weak. Expanded clones are given a class, and other clones once, few, many or no size at all.

D	V	J	size	length	DNA	CDR3
-	TRBV10-1	TRBJ2-2	medium-sized	13	TGCGCCAGCACCGACGGGAACACCGGGGAGCTGTTTTTT	CASTDGNTGELFF
-	TRBV6-5	TRBJ2-2	-	17	TGTGCCAGCAGTTACGTCAGCTTAGCGACGAACACCGGGGAGCTGTTTTTT	CASSYVSLATNTGELFF
TRBD1	TRBV6-1	TRBJ1-5	-	14	TGTGCCAGCAGTGAGGCAGGGGGTAATCAGCCCCACCATTTT	CASSEAGGNQPHHF
-	TRBV6-1	TRBJ2-5	-	16	TGTGCCAGCGCGGGGATCGGCGGCACAGGCAAAGAGACCCAGTACTTC	CASAGIGGTGKETQYF
-	TRBV7-2	TRBJ2-1	few	18	TGTGCCAGCAGCTTGAGACACCGAGGGAGGAGCTCCTACAATGAGCAGTTCTTC	CASSLRHRGRSSYNEQFF
TRBD2	TRBV11-3	TRBJ2-2	-	17	TGTGCCAGCAGCTTAGAGGCTAGCGGGAGTACTACCGGGGAGCTGTTTTTT	CASSLEASGSTTGELFF
-	TRBV6-5	TRBJ2-3	-	16	TGTGCCAGCAGTTACTCGAGTGTGGAGGGCACAGATACGCAGTATTTT	CASSYSSVEGTDTQYF
-	TRBV10-1	TRBJ2-7	-	14	TGCGCCAGCAGTCCCCGGGACCGACCCTACGAGCAGTACTTC	CASSPRDRPYEQYF
TRBD1	TRBV27	TRBJ2-1	-	14	TGTGCCAGCAGTTTTAAGGGGGCCTACTACGAGCAGTTCTTC	CASSFKGAYYEQFF
-	TRBV6-1	TRBJ2-4	-	14	TGTGCCAGCAGTCCATCGACCGGGGCAGATATGCAGTACTTC	CASSPSTGADMQYF
TRBD1	TRBV6-1	TRBJ2-1	-	16	TGTGCCAGCAAACCCGTGACAGGGGTAGTCTACAATGAGCAGTTCTTC	CASKPVTGVVYNEQFF
-	TRBV27	TRBJ2-5	-	15	TGTGCCAGGGGCAACGGGGGCGGGGAACAAAAGACCCAGTACTTC	CARGNGGGEQKTQYF
-	TRBV5-1	TRBJ2-5	many	15	TGCGCCAGCAGCCGATCCGGGACCGCGAAAGAGACCCAGTACTTC	CASSRSGTAKETQYF
-	TRBV6-5	TRBJ2-3	many	13	TGTGCCAGCAGTTACGATAATTTGGGTACGCAGTATTTT	CASSYDNLGTQYF
TRBD2	TRBV6-5	TRBJ2-5	-	16	TGTGCCAGCAGGTCCTCGGCTAGCGGGAGGGAAGAGACCCAGTACTTC	CASRSSASGREETQYF
-	TRBV4-1	TRBJ2-3	-	15	TGCGCCGCGGGGGAAGGGGGCCGGGGCACAGAGACCCAGTATTTC	CAAGEGGRGTETQYF
-	TRBV5-5	TRBJ1-1	-	15	TGTGCCAGCAGCTTGATGGCGGCTATGAACACTGAAGCTTTCTTT	CASSLMAAMNTEAFF
TRBD1	TRBV6-1	TRBJ1-5	once	16	TGTGCCAGCAGGAAGACAGGGTTGAGGGTCAATCAGCCCCAGCATTTT	CASRKTGLRVNQPQHF
-	TRBV7-2	TRBJ2-3	once	12	TGTGCCAGCAGCTCAGGAGGGGATACGCAGTATTTT	CASSSGGDTQYF
-	TRBV27	TRBJ2-7	few	15	TGTGCCAGCAGCTATGTACTAGCCGGAACCTACGAGCAGTACTTC	CASSYVLAGTYEQYF
-	TRBV7-6	TRBJ2-5	many	12	TGTGCCAGCAGCCCAGACCAAGAGACCCAGTACTTC	CASSPDQETQYF
TRBD2	TRBV10-2	TRBJ2-5	many	14	TGCGCCAGCAGTGAACTAGCGGGGGGAGAGACCCAGTACTTC	CASSELAGGETQYF
TRBD1	TRBV20-1	TRBJ2-2	-	16	TGCAGTGCTAGAGATACGGACAGGGCACGCGACGGGGAGCTGTTTTTT	CSARDTDRARDGELFF
-	TRBV6-1	TRBJ2-6	once	16	TGTGCCAGCAGTGGTGAGGGGATCTCTGGGGCCAACGTCCTGACTTTC	CASSGEGISGANVLTF
-	TRBV6-1	TRBJ2-2	few	14	TGTGCCAGCAGCGCGGGACAAGATATCGGGGAGCTGTTTTTT	CASSAGQDIGELFF
-	TRBV6-5	TRBJ2-1	medium-sized	14	TGTGCCAGCCTCCCCCTGGGGTCCCACAATGAGCAGTTCTTC	CASLPLGSHNEQFF
TRBD1	TRBV7-6	TRBJ2-1	once	15	TGTGCCAGCAGCTTGGGGGGACAGGGCTACAATGAGCAGTTCTTC	CASSLGGQGYNEQFF
-	TRBV5-1	TRBJ2-3	-	17	TGCGCCAGCAGCTGGAGACCAAGTTCCGGACCGACAGATACGCAGTATTTT	CASSWRPSSGPTDTQYF
TRBD2	TRBV10-2	TRBJ2-5	-	13	TGCGCCAGCGCCGGGACTACTGGAGAGACCCAGTACTTC	CASAGTTGETQYF
-	TRBV7-2	TRBJ2-1	few	17	TGTGCCAGCAGCTTCGGCGGTAGTAGCGGACTCTACAATGAGCAGTTCTTC	CASSFGGSSGLYNEQFF
TRBD2	TRBV27	TRBJ2-3	-	11	TGTGCCAGCAGTTTAGACGGGGGGGGGTATTTT	CASSLDGGGYF
TRBD1	TRBV6-1	TRBJ1-2	medium-sized	16	TGTGCCGGGGGGATACAGGGGACTACGTCCATAGGTGGCTACACCTTC	CAGGIQGTTSIGGYTF
-	TRBV7-2	TRBJ2-5	-	13	TGTGCCAGCAGCCGGACTGGAAGGGAGACCCAGTACTTC	CASSRTGRETQYF
TRBD1	TRBV6-1	TRBJ2-7	medium-sized	14	TGTGCCAGCAGCCTTGAGGACAGGGCCTACGAGCAGTACTTC	CASSLEDRAYEQYF
TRBD2	TRBV25-1	TRBJ2-1	large	16	TGTGCCAGCAGTGAGCTAGCGGGAGGAGCCTACAATGAGCAGTTCTTC	CASSELAGGAYNEQFF
-	TRBV10-1	TRBJ1-5	medium-sized	18	TGCGCCAGCAGTGGGGGATCCGCGACAGGCGACAGCAATCAGCCCCAGCATTTT	CASSGGSATGDSNQPQHF
-	TRBV11-3	TRBJ2-5	-	12	TGTGCCAGCAGCTTAGGAAATGGCTTCCAGTACTTC	CASSLGNGFQYF
-	TRBV3-1	TRBJ2-1	few	15	-	CASSSWGQGTYEQYF
-	TRBV6-1	TRBJ2-5	many	13	TGTGCCAGCAGTCAGGGGGACCTACGGGAGCAGTACTTC	CASSQGDLREQYF
TRBD2	TRBV27	TRBJ2-1	-	17	TGTGCCAGCAGTTTTGGTAGTGGACTAGCGGGCCACAATGAGCAGTTCTTC	CASSFGSGLAGHNEQFF
-	TRBV6-5	TRBJ2-3	-	14	TGTGCCAGCAGTTACGGTGGGAGCACCGAGACGCAGTATTTT	CASSYGGSTETQYF